This TCR beta chain was identified during a study of shared clonotypes between healthy human individuals. Turning to the study itself: Per donor, CD8 memory used one plate, CD8 naive used two, CD4 memory used three and CD4 naive used three. The study, taken as a whole, reports: Deeper or shallower sequencing was expected to change how clonotypes are shared among donors.

For this clone: As yet, its antigen is unknown.

Using immunoSEQ multiplex PCR, the repertoire was profiled, and TCRdb retains in-frame clones only, with some absent. The data contain about 320,000 clones, around 86% of them singletons. The germline gives CDR1 MDHEN, CDR2 SYDVKM. V lost 5 bases and J lost 0, with 7 bases in between. The CDR3 has 13 amino acids. This TCR was sampled from a man in his late teens or twenties in good health. The material sequenced was memory CD8+ T cells sorted from blood. Documented subset: CD45RO+ cells pooled with CCR7-negative TemRA cells. The genes are TRBV28 and TRBJ1-1; D ambiguous. CDR3 DNA: TGTGCCAGCAGTATAGACATGAACACTGAAGCTTTCTTT. It yields the protein CASSIDMNTEAFF.